A single sample is the source of the 22 T cell receptor beta chains below, sequenced in a study of OX40 agonist ivuxolimab in advanced cancers. This table comes from immunoSEQ multiplex PCR, and its TCRdb copy is limited to in-frame clones, with some not included. This table holds around 35,000 clones, about 81% found once. The sequencing here drew on CD4+ or CD8+ T cells sorted from blood, taken in a trial of the OX40 agonist ivuxolimab. Every receptor here comes from an adult with an advanced solid tumor such as melanoma, head and neck, liver or kidney cancer.

This sequence joins TRBV6-5 and TRBJ2-7; D is possibly TRBD2 (6 bases). CDR3 size: 13 residues. V was trimmed by 8 bases and J by 7 bases, leaving 18 bases between them. Germline CDR1 MNHEY, CDR2 SVGAGI. CDR3 amino acids: CASGGGNSREQYF. The CDR3, as DNA: TGTGCCAGCGGAGGCGGGAACTCGCGGGAGCAGTACTTC.

The chain recombines TRBV28 with TRBJ2-1; 7 nucleotides match TRBD2. This CDR3 spans 17 amino acids. The germline gives CDR1 MDHEN, CDR2 SYDVKM. J was trimmed by 1 base and V by 3 bases; bases with no gene match: 9. The CDR3: CASSFPLAVPSYNEQFF. The CDR3, as DNA: TGTGCCAGCAGTTTCCCTCTAGCGGTGCCTTCCTACAATGAGCAGTTCTTC.

The chain is built from TRBV11-2 and TRBJ2-1; D remains ambiguous. CDR3 length equals 11 residues. V was shortened by 1 base and J by 7 bases, with 2 bases between the two germline ends. Germline V gene data show CDR1 as SGHAT and CDR2 as FQNNGV. The CDR3 loop is CASSLVNEQFF. CDR3 nucleotides: TGTGCCAGCAGCTTAGTAAATGAGCAGTTCTTC.

This chain links TRBV6-5 with TRBJ2-7, with D maybe TRBD2 (6 bases). V was clipped by 3 bases and J by 2 bases, with 14 bases between them. The CDR3 sequence is 15 residues long. CDR1 is MNHEY, CDR2 SVGAGI, per germline. The CDR3 spells CASSYEAGPTYEQYF. The CDR3, as DNA: TGTGCCAGCAGTTATGAGGCGGGGCCAACCTACGAGCAGTACTTC.

The chain employs TRBV5-1 and TRBJ2-7, with a weak D call TRBD1 (6 bases). V was cut by 4 bases and J by 2 bases, with 10 bases left in between. Looked up from germline, CDR1 is SGHRS and CDR2 is YFSETQ. The CDR3 covers 13 residues. CDR3 loop: CASSRDNTYEQYF. The CDR3 DNA follows: TGCGCCAGCAGCCGGGACAACACCTACGAGCAGTACTTC.

The V gene is TRBV7-3, the J gene TRBJ2-6; TRBD1 agrees at 10 bases. The junction had 9 bases not matched to a gene; V was cut back by 5 bases and J by 2 bases. Per germline, CDR1 SGHTA and CDR2 FQGTGA. This CDR3 region has 18 residues. The CDR3 sequence: CASSALTGGIAGANVLTF. The CDR3 DNA is TGTGCCAGCAGCGCCCTGACAGGGGGCATAGCTGGGGCCAACGTCCTGACTTTC. The full variable domain, completed using reference TRBV7-3 and TRBJ2-6, is GAGVSQTPSNKVTEKGKYVELRCDPISGHTALYWYRQSLGQGPEFLIYFQGTGAADDSGLPNDRFFAVRPEGSVSTLKIQRTERGDSAVYLCASSALTGGIAGANVLTFGAGSRLTVL.

The rearrangement joins TRBV19 to TRBJ1-5; tentative D call: TRBD1 (5 bases). CDR3 length: 14 residues. Deletions cut 4 bases from V and 5 bases from J, with 12 bases between. Germline V gene sequence: CDR1 LNHDA, CDR2 SQIVND (reference sequence). The CDR3 sequence: CASSTRQSHQPQHF. In DNA form, the CDR3 reads TGTGCCAGTAGTACCCGACAGTCTCATCAGCCCCAGCATTTT.

The rearrangement links TRBV9 to TRBJ2-1, with D possibly being TRBD2 (5 bases). Germline-derived CDR1 and CDR2 are SGDLS and YYNGEE. The V end lost 1 base, the J end lost 0 bases, and 14 bases lay between the germline ends. The CDR3 sequence is 17 residues long. The CDR3 sequence: CASSVTPSSRSYNEQFF. In DNA form, the CDR3 reads TGTGCCAGCAGCGTAACCCCCTCTAGCCGCTCCTACAATGAGCAGTTCTTC. The full variable domain, its missing parts supplied by reference TRBV9 and TRBJ2-1, is DSGVTQTPKHLITATGQRVTLRCSPRSGDLSVYWYQQSLDQGLQFLIQYYNGEERAKGNILERFSAQQFPDLHSELNLSSLELGDSALYFCASSVTPSSRSYNEQFFGPGTRLTVL.

The chain uses TRBV5-5 and TRBJ1-1; D gene uncertain. This CDR3 is built from 13 residues. V lost 4 bases and J 1 base, leaving 8 bases between the germline ends. Germline V gives CDR1 SGHKS, CDR2 YYEKEE (reference sequence). The DNA of the CDR3 is TGTGCCAGCAGCGGTATAAAGAACACTGAAGCTTTCTTT. Translating gives CASSGIKNTEAFF.

The chain employs TRBV14 and TRBJ1-6; D remains unclear. The CDR3 runs 12 residues. V lost 2 bases and J 10 bases, leaving 6 bases between the germline ends. CDR1 and CDR2 from the germline V gene are SGHDN and FVKESK. For the CDR3, the DNA is TGTGCCAGCAGCCAACGTCGGTCACCCCTCCACTTT. This codes for CASSQRRSPLHF. The full variable domain, rest sourced from reference TRBV14 and TRBJ1-6, is EAGVTQFPSHSVIEKGQTVTLRCDPISGHDNLYWYRRVMGKEIKFLLHFVKESKQDESGMPNNRFLAERTGGTYSTLKVQPAELEDSGVYFCASSQRRSPLHFGNGTRLTVT.

This sequence joins TRBV9 and TRBJ2-1, with D uncertain. The V end was cut by 3 bases, the J end by 2 bases, with 3 bases between. The CDR3 consists of 12 residues. CDR1 SGDLS and CDR2 YYNGEE come from the germline V gene. In DNA form, the CDR3 reads TGTGCCAGCAGCGGGGCCTACAATGAGCAGTTCTTC. Translated: CASSGAYNEQFF.

V usage is TRBV4-1 and J usage is TRBJ2-1; 9 bases are shared with TRBD1. Trimming took 5 bases from V and 10 from J; bases not matched to a gene: 18. The CDR3 consists of 17 residues. Germline V gene lookup returns CDR1 MGHRA and CDR2 YSYEKL. DNA for the CDR3: TGCGCCAGCAGCTACAAGGCCGGGACAGGGCACCGGGGGGAGCAGTTCTTC. It codes for CASSYKAGTGHRGEQFF.

The chain is built from TRBV28 and TRBJ2-1, with D perhaps matching TRBD1 (6 bases). This CDR3 is 13 amino acids long. The germline V gene encodes CDR1 MDHEN and CDR2 SYDVKM. V was cut by 11 bases and J by 6 bases, with 17 bases left in between. Written as DNA, the CDR3 is TGTGCCTGCACCCAAGGGGGACCCAATGAGCAGTTCTTC. This sequence encodes CACTQGGPNEQFF.

This clone was picked up a small number of times. The chain combines TRBV4-2 with TRBJ1-6; D is undetermined. The germline V and J ends were trimmed by 0 bases and 6 bases, with 12 bases remaining between them. The CDR3 has 16 residues. The germline gives CDR1 LGHNA, CDR2 YNFKEQ. In DNA, the CDR3 is TGTGCCAGCAGCCAAGATTCAGAACAGACTAATTCACCCCTCCACTTT. It codes for CASSQDSEQTNSPLHF.

The chain recombines TRBV10-2 with TRBJ2-7, with 7 bases aligning to TRBD1. Per the germline V gene, CDR1 is WSHSY and CDR2 is SAAADI. This CDR3 region has 12 residues. V dropped 7 bases and J dropped 4; count of bases not matched to a gene: 4. CDR3 DNA: TGCGCCAGCACCAAACAGGGGTACGAGCAGTACTTC. This codes for CASTKQGYEQYF.

CDR3 protein: CASRSQWTGELFF. The CDR3 nucleotides read TGTGCCAGCAGGTCACAGTGGACCGGGGAGCTGTTTTTT. This sequence joins TRBV7-3 and TRBJ2-2; no reliable D call. V lost 6 bases and J lost 5, with 10 bases in between. This CDR3 contains 13 residues. CDR1 and CDR2 from the germline V gene are SGHTA and FQGTGA.

The genes are TRBV5-1 and TRBJ2-6; 7 nucleotides align to TRBD2. Germline CDR1 reads SGHRS; CDR2 reads YFSETQ. V lost 4 bases to trimming and J lost 2 bases; unmatched junction nucleotides: 3. This CDR3 spans 15 amino acids. CDR3 in DNA: TGCGCCAGCAGCGATGGGGGGGCTGGGGCCAACGTCCTGACTTTC. Translating gives CASSDGGAGANVLTF.

Only a few counts were recorded for this clone. This rearrangement joins TRBV18 to TRBJ2-7; no reliable D call. This CDR3 comprises 14 residues. V shed 6 bases and J shed 2 bases, with 14 bases lying between them. Germline lookup yields CDR1 KGHSH and CDR2 LQKENI. CDR3 sequence (DNA): TGTGCCAGCTCGCTCCCCCAAGAACCCTACGAGCAGTACTTC. Translation gives CASSLPQEPYEQYF.

The chain combines TRBV28 with TRBJ2-1; D is undetermined. CDR3 length equals 12 residues. Looked up from germline, CDR1 is MDHEN and CDR2 is SYDVKM. Trimming took 2 bases from V and 5 from J, leaving 4 bases between them. The CDR3 here is CASSLRHNEQFF. The CDR3 DNA reads as TGTGCCAGCAGTTTACGTCACAATGAGCAGTTCTTC.

The V and J genes are TRBV28 and TRBJ2-3; the D is unclear. This CDR3 has 16 amino acids. Per germline, CDR1 MDHEN and CDR2 SYDVKM. Trimming left V 3 bases short and J 1 base short, with 14 bases between. In DNA form, the CDR3 reads TGTGCCAGCAGTTTCTCCTTCGGGCAGGGCACAGATACGCAGTATTTT. Translation: CASSFSFGQGTDTQYF.

The rearrangement joins TRBV7-9 to TRBJ1-6; D might be TRBD1 (5 bases). The germline CDR1 and CDR2 sequences are SEHNR and FQNEAQ (reference sequence). V lost 3 bases, J lost 13 bases, and 16 bases lay in between. There are 14 residues in the CDR3. The CDR3 loop reads CASSFMQGRSPLHF. The CDR3 bases are TGTGCCAGCAGCTTTATGCAGGGAAGGTCCCCCCTCCACTTT.

V usage is TRBV28 and J usage is TRBJ2-2; 8 bases line up with TRBD1. Trimming removed 6 bases from V and 7 bases from J; junction bases left unmatched: 4. In germline, CDR1 is MDHEN, CDR2 SYDVKM. CDR3 size: 13 residues. The CDR3 DNA is TGTGCCAGCAGACTACAGGGGGTCGGGGAGCTGTTTTTT. Translation: CASRLQGVGELFF.